The clone carrying this T cell receptor beta chain came up a few times. What it binds is not known. This record comes from a study of beta chain features in type 1 diabetes. Study background: Cells sorted and examined across all samples totaled approximately 110 million. Overall study results and limits: Comparison showed that naive, central memory and Treg TCRB repertoires appeared more similar among patients than among healthy donors.

All of the isolated RNA was reverse transcribed, so expressed TCRB transcripts were sequenced. The data were produced by immunoSEQ multiplex PCR, yet TCRdb's version contains in-frame clones alone and is incomplete. The sample contains fewer than 650,000 clones, around a sixth of which appear only once. From germline, CDR1 is MDHEN and CDR2 SYDVKM. V dropped 1 base and J dropped 7 bases, with 17 bases sitting between them. The CDR3 sequence is 16 residues long. The chain uses TRBV28 and TRBJ2-1; tentatively, D is TRBD2 (7 bases). Sequencing input: naive CD4+ T cells from blood. This receptor was taken from a man younger than 35 in good health. The CDR3 loop reads CASSLYGLGGPNEQFF. The CDR3 DNA sequence: TGTGCCAGCAGTTTATATGGACTAGGGGGTCCGAATGAGCAGTTCTTC.